This TCR beta chain was sequenced in a study of control samples from healthy donors and cancer patients. CDR3 length: 14 residues. Germline CDR1 and CDR2: SQVTM and ANQGSEA. Deletions cut 4 bases from V and 5 bases from J, with 14 bases between. Only in-frame clones appear in the TCRdb table, and some are missing; sequencing was by immunoSEQ multiplex PCR. The table lists some 140,000 clones, about 94% of them singletons. This clone came up once. Sample: PBMCs. The origin of this receptor is a man aged 55 to 70 with colorectal cancer. The rearrangement uses TRBV29-1 and TRBJ2-2; D gene ambiguous. CDR3 region: CSVGSQKGTGELFF. The CDR3 DNA is TGCAGCGTTGGATCACAGAAAGGGACCGGGGAGCTGTTTTTT.